Sequencing of this T cell receptor beta chain was carried out in a study of graft-versus-host responses after intestinal transplantation. Study-level background: In this cohort, recipients had multivisceral, liver-intestinal, or isolated intestinal transplants.

A note on this clone: The target antigen is unknown.

This CDR3 comprises 17 residues. With 4 bases clipped from V and 2 bases from J, the junction kept 10 bases outside the gene matches. Germline CDR1 and CDR2: PRHDT and FYEKMQ (reference sequence). Repertoires were generated with immunoSEQ multiplex PCR, while TCRdb's copy carries only in-frame clones and drops some. The sample yields 50,000 to 75,000 clones, roughly 93% seen once. The source material was unstimulated CD4+ T cells sorted from spleen or lymph node cells, sampled before transplant. The clonotype was recovered from a human donor who was the organ donor for an intestinal transplant. This chain uses TRBV13 with TRBJ2-3; 9 bases are a match to TRBD2. This CDR3 is CASSSLLAGASTDTQYF. In DNA, the CDR3 is TGTGCCAGCAGCTCACTATTAGCGGGGGCCTCCACAGATACGCAGTATTTT.